This T cell receptor beta chain was obtained from a study of blood T cell repertoires in COVID-19. The germline V and J ends were trimmed by 0 bases and 0 bases, with 9 bases remaining between them. The CDR3 runs 15 residues. The germline gives CDR1 SGHRS, CDR2 YFSETQ. In the original processing: The authors estimated nucleated cell counts from reference gene primer amplification. Clones were sequenced by immunoSEQ multiplex PCR, and TCRdb holds only the in-frame ones, with some missing. The DNA was the basis for D and trimming; V, J and clone size are from that table. The table lists roughly 450,000 clones, roughly 91% of them singletons. All enrollees were about 18 to 100 years old and from around 25 US areas. Participants' own reports of clinical history determined their cohort assignment.

The source is a man between 18 and 29 years old who had recovered from COVID-19. The rearrangement links TRBV5-1 to TRBJ1-2; no reliable D call. The specimen sequenced was PBMCs or T cells enriched from blood (not recorded which). This CDR3 reads CASSLERVPNYGYTF. The DNA for the CDR3 is TGCGCCAGCAGCTTGGAGAGAGTTCCTAACTATGGCTACACCTTC.